This TCR beta chain was profiled in a study of identical twins (dated by TCRdb to about 2016). For the wider study: To test whether fetal clonotypes persist, this study deep-sequenced TCR alpha and beta repertoires from monozygotic twins, from unrelated adults of various ages, and from cord blood. Replicate twin experiments were performed at different times using different library preparation protocols to rule out contamination.

Here is what the overall study found, with its caveats: In beta out-of-frame sequences, excess twin sharing was weaker, because having fewer shared sequences lowered the signal-to-noise ratio. In monozygotic twins, out-of-frame TCR alpha sharing was systematically underestimated by recombination models, although the models agreed with sharing between unrelated individuals. Zero-insertion analyses could be partly confounded by invariant T cells such as MAIT and iNKT, though diverse VJ usage argued against such confounding for most clonotypes. Fewer insertions were carried by abundant cord blood beta clonotypes; a weaker similar trend was observed in young adult naive repertoires, while no such trend was observed in memory repertoires. Because the same donors could not be followed over many years, the conclusions relied on cross-sectional statistical analysis. Compared with coincidental sharing between unrelated individuals, an excess of low generation-probability sequences was observed among out-of-frame TCR alpha sequences shared between twins.

V and J are trimmed by 0 bases and 0 bases, and the gene matches miss 8 bases of the junction. For CDR1 and CDR2, the germline V gene (reference sequence) lists LNHNV and YYDKDF. Counted from cysteine to phenylalanine, this CDR3 has 18 amino acids. The read is trimmed to its CDR3 DNA, 54 bases read in frame from base 1. All donors were healthy Caucasians. Details on this clonotype: It has no known antigen specificity. Base quality data are lacking; no much larger clone is found one base away.

The library was produced with 5' RACE. Sequencing took place on an Illumina HiSeq 2000. A universal primer binding site was added through template switching, and the final cDNA carried a unique molecular identifier so that TCR cDNA molecules could be counted accurately. Specific primers in the conserved constant-segment region were used to synthesize first-strand cDNA for TCR alpha and beta chains. To control for contamination, every cDNA library carried two barcodes: a SMART-Mk sample barcode plus Illumina barcodes. Two successive PCR steps introduced TruSeq adapter sequences along with Illumina sample barcodes. The Illumina HiSeq platform was used with custom primers to sequence TCR alpha and beta cDNA libraries. The paper's processing steps were these. MiGEC processed the raw reads to extract unique molecular identifiers, while MiXCR was used to determine the CDR3 positions. For each individual, recombination models were inferred using an EM algorithm with the repgenHMM and IGoR tools. The tcR package in R was used for shared clonotype analysis, with sharing normalized by the product of cloneset sizes. Out-of-frame nonproductive sequences were analyzed to study raw recombination free of thymic and clonal selection effects. TCRdb reworked the public reads: Q25 trimming with fastp, MiXCR clone assembly, productive beta chains retained. CDR3 protein duplicates are merged, each entry listing the most common genes and DNA. The V and J calls shown here were made by TCRdb, not taken from the authors' results. The sample table shows 1.5 million to 2 million distinct CDR3 sequences, and 32% are seen once. The top ten clones comprise 0.25% to 0.3% of the sample.

The TCR comes from a newborn girl in good health. Specimen: cord blood. The sequence links TRBV15 to TRBJ2-7, with TRBD2 identical over 10 junction bases. The CDR3 sequence is CATSREPIAGGLSYEQYF. The nucleotide sequence is given as TGTGCCACCAGCAGAGAACCCATAGCGGGGGGTCTCTCCTACGAGCAGTACTTC. Full variable domain (CDR3 extended with the reference TRBV15 and TRBJ2-7 proteins): DAMVIQNPRYQVTQFGKPVTLSCSQTLNHNVMYWYQQKSSQAPKLLFHYYDKDFNNEADTPDNFQSRRPNTSFCFLDIRSPGLGDTAMYLCATSREPIAGGLSYEQYFGPGTRLTVT.